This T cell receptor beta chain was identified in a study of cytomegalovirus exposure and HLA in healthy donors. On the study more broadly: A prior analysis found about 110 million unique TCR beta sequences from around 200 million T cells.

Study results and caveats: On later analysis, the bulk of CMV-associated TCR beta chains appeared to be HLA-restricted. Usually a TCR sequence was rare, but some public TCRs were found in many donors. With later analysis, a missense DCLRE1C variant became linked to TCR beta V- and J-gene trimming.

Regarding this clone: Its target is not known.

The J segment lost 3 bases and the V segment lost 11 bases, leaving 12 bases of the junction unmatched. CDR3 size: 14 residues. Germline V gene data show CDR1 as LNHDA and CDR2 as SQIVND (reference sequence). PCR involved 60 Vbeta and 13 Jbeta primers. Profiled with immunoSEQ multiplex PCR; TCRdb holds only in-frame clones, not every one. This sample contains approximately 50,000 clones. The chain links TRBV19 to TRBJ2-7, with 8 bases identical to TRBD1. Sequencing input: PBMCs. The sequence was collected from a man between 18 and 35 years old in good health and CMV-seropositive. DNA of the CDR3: TGTGCCTCCAAAGGGCAGGGGGCGGTCTACGAGCAGTACTTC. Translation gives CASKGQGAVYEQYF.